The T cell receptor (beta chain) described here comes from a study of lymphopenia after photon versus proton radiotherapy. Germline V gene sequence: CDR1 MNHEY, CDR2 SVGAGI. This CDR3 spans 15 amino acids. The V and J ends lost 6 bases and 5 bases respectively, with 16 bases between them. The assay was immunoSEQ multiplex PCR, and TCRdb's table has in-frame clones only and misses some. The table lists about 70,000 clones, less than 95% of them singletons. On this clone itself: Its antigen is not known.

Overall study findings and caveats: Under photons, naive T cells and diversity fell while effector/memory populations rose. After the lymphocyte nadir, photon-treated repertoires showed oligoclonal expansion, especially of CD8+ Temra cells. Only patients who died were analyzed for survival; proton advantage is unproven. Post-nadir TCR diversity decline inversely tracked overall survival among those who died.

The TCR was taken from a woman between 40 and 50 years old with cholangiocarcinoma. This chain joins TRBV6-5 and TRBJ1-4, with TRBD1 as a possible D gene (6 bases). The sequences come from peripheral blood, collected from a patient treated with photon-based radiotherapy. For the CDR3, the DNA is TGTGCCAGCAGATCACACAGGGCAGACAATGAAAAACTGTTTTTT. Translation gives CASRSHRADNEKLFF.